These 19 T cell receptor beta chains were all obtained from the same sample, sequenced in a study of T-cell reconstitution after alpha-beta-depleted transplantation in children. Using unique molecular identifiers, the investigators prepared the TCRbeta library. TCRdb fed the PCR reads into MiXCR, producing one record per CDR3 protein. The sample records approximately 240,000 distinct CDR3 sequences, under 13% being singletons. The starting material was PBMCs, obtained before TCRalphabeta/CD19-depleted stem cell transplant. The receptors come from a child younger than two with acute myeloid leukemia, due to receive a stem cell transplant.

This clonotype was counted many times. The genes are TRBV7-9 and TRBJ1-1, with D possibly matching TRBD1 (6 bases). The V gene's germline CDR1 is SEHNR and CDR2 FQNEAQ (reference sequence). Between the trimmed V and J ends, which lost 5 bases and 0 bases, there was a span of 16 bases. This CDR3 spans 16 amino acids. The CDR3 DNA reads as TGTGCCAGCAGCAGGACCACAGGGACCTTGAACACTGAAGCTTTCTTT. Its protein product is CASSRTTGTLNTEAFF.

There are many counts of this clonotype. The CDR3 spells CSALMTGTLFSGANVLTF. The CDR3 DNA sequence: TGCAGTGCCCTCATGACAGGGACTCTTTTCTCTGGGGCCAACGTCCTGACTTTC. The chain is built from TRBV20-1 and TRBJ2-6, with TRBD1 as a possible D gene (7 bases). The CDR3 spans 18 residues. The germline CDR1 and CDR2 sequences are DFQATT and SNEGSKA (reference sequence). V was cut by 6 bases and J by 0 bases, with 21 bases left in between.

This clonotype was observed at least ten times. V is TRBV6-2 or TRBV6-3 and J is TRBJ2-1, with D possibly being TRBD2 (6 bases). Deletions cut 2 bases from V and 9 bases from J, with 14 bases between. Germline V lookup: CDR1 MNHEY, CDR2 SVGEGT. This CDR3 comprises 14 residues. The CDR3 DNA reads TGTGCCAGCAGTTACCGGGGGACCTCAAGTGAGCAGTTCTTC. It yields the protein CASSYRGTSSEQFF.

The sample holds many counts of this clonotype. The rearrangement joins TRBV11-2 to TRBJ2-1, with D possibly being TRBD2 (5 bases). From germline, CDR1 is SGHAT and CDR2 FQNNGV. This CDR3 is 15 amino acids long. V was trimmed by 5 bases and J by 1 base, leaving 12 bases between them. CDR3 sequence: CASSLGPGSYNEQFF. The DNA for the CDR3 is TGTGCCAGCAGCCTCGGACCGGGGTCCTACAATGAGCAGTTCTTC.

The V gene is TRBV19, the J gene TRBJ2-7; 8 bases map to TRBD2. The ends lost 2 bases at V and 3 bases at J; junction bases unmatched: 0. CDR1 is LNHDA and CDR2 is SQIVND in the germline V gene (reference sequence). This CDR3 has 13 amino acids. The CDR3 is CASSILAGYEQYF. CDR3 DNA: TGTGCCAGTAGTATACTAGCGGGCTACGAGCAGTACTTC.

This clonotype was observed at least ten times. This sequence joins TRBV20-1 and TRBJ2-7, with D unclear. The CDR3 totals 11 residues. Germline V gives CDR1 DFQATT, CDR2 SNEGSKA (reference sequence). V lost 6 bases and J lost 6, with 12 bases in between. The CDR3 sequence is CSATTTSEQYF. The CDR3 DNA reads TGCAGTGCGACCACAACCAGCGAGCAGTACTTC.

This clonotype came up many times. The chain combines TRBV11-2 with TRBJ2-5; D gene unclear. The CDR3 sequence is 11 residues long. CDR1 is SGHAT and CDR2 is FQNNGV in the germline V gene. The V and J ends lost 5 bases and 6 bases respectively, with 7 bases between them. DNA for the CDR3: TGTGCCAGCAGCACCCTTAAGACCCAGTACTTC. Translation: CASSTLKTQYF.

This clonotype has ten or more counts. V is TRBV25-1 and J is TRBJ2-7; 11 bases are a match to TRBD1. V shed 6 bases, J shed 2 bases, and the junction held 0 bases outside the gene matches. CDR1 and CDR2 from the germline V gene are MGHDK and SYGVNS. The CDR3 runs 13 residues. The CDR3 nucleotides read TGTGCCAGCAGGGGACAGGGGGCCTACGAGCAGTACTTC. Amino acid sequence: CASRGQGAYEQYF.

This chain uses TRBV18 with TRBJ1-1; perhaps TRBD1 as D (5 bases). The CDR3 totals 14 residues. The germline gives CDR1 KGHSH, CDR2 LQKENI. Trimming removed 7 bases at V and 1 base at J, with 13 bases between. CDR3 sequence (DNA): TGTGCCAGCTTACGTAGGAGGGGGAACACTGAAGCTTTCTTT. This codes for CASLRRRGNTEAFF.

This clonotype was seen ten or more times. The chain carries TRBV24-1 and TRBJ2-2, with D perhaps TRBD2 (5 bases). V was pared by 2 bases and J by 3 bases, with 6 bases between. The CDR3 has 14 amino acids. Germline CDR1 KGHDR, CDR2 SFDVKD. DNA of the CDR3: TGTGCCACCAGTGATTACGGGGACACCGGGGAGCTGTTTTTT. This sequence encodes CATSDYGDTGELFF.

This clonotype was seen ten or more times. This sequence joins TRBV27 and TRBJ1-5; no reliable D call. This CDR3 region has 15 residues. Germline V gives CDR1 MNHEY, CDR2 SMNVEV (reference sequence). V lost 3 bases, J lost 4 bases, and 13 bases lay in between. Here the CDR3 DNA reads TGTGCCAGCAGTTTCTATTCAGGTCCGAATCAGCCCCAGCATTTT. It yields the protein CASSFYSGPNQPQHF.

This clonotype has a count of ten or more. J is TRBJ2-3 and V is TRBV11-2, with D possibly called TRBD1 or TRBD2 (5 bases each). The CDR3 spans 16 residues. V was trimmed by 1 base and J by 7 bases, leaving 18 bases between them. The germline CDR1 and CDR2 sequences are SGHAT and FQNNGV. The CDR3 DNA reads TGTGCCAGCAGCTTAGCGGGGACCGGGCCCGAAAATACGCAGTATTTT. Translation: CASSLAGTGPENTQYF.

The J gene is TRBJ2-6, the V gene TRBV6-2 or TRBV6-3, with D possibly TRBD1 on 6 matching bases. Trimming took 5 bases from V and 17 from J, leaving 13 bases between them. CDR1 and CDR2 (germline): MNHEY, SVGEGT. This CDR3 spans 11 amino acids. CDR3 region: CASSKRTDLTF. CDR3 nucleotide sequence: TGTGCCAGCAGTAAACGGACAGATTTGACTTTC.

The table lists this clonotype with many counts. The chain joins TRBV27 to TRBJ2-1; D ambiguous. The CDR3 has 13 residues. V was clipped by 5 bases and J by 10 bases, with 15 bases between them. Germline-derived CDR1 and CDR2 are MNHEY and SMNVEV (reference sequence). CDR3 sequence: CASSTRASREQFF. In nucleotides, the CDR3 is TGTGCCAGCAGTACCCGGGCCTCCCGCGAGCAGTTCTTC.

The V and J genes are TRBV7-6 and TRBJ2-5, with TRBD2 as a possible D gene (6 bases). This CDR3 is built from 15 residues. Germline values: CDR1 SGHVS, CDR2 FNYEAQ. Trimming left V 8 bases short and J 5 bases short, with 21 bases between. CDR3 coding DNA: TGTGCCAGCGCCTCACCCGGGGGTAGCGAGGAGACCCAGTACTTC. Its protein is CASASPGGSEETQYF. The variable domain in full, with the rest retrieved from reference TRBV7-6 and TRBJ2-5, is GAGVSQSPRYKVTKRGQDVALRCDPISGHVSLYWYRQALGQGPEFLTYFNYEAQQDKSGLPNDRFSAERPEGSISTLTIQRTEQRDSAMYRCASASPGGSEETQYFGPGTRLLVL.

On this clonotype itself: A much larger clone differs from this one at a single base, so this may be a read error. The rearrangement joins TRBV5-4 to TRBJ2-6; TRBD2 agrees at 9 bases. The germline V gene encodes CDR1 SGHNT and CDR2 YYREEE (reference sequence). The CDR3 is 17 amino acids. V shed 4 bases and J 3 bases; nucleotides not matched to a gene: 8. This CDR3 reads CASSRPGTSFGANVLTF. The CDR3, as DNA: TGTGCCAGCAGCCGTCCCGGGACTAGCTTTGGGGCCAACGTCCTGACTTTC.

This clonotype was counted ten times or more. The chain couples TRBV5-7 to TRBJ2-3; D unresolved. TRBV5-7 is an ORF for which the function is uncertain. The CDR3 runs 18 residues. The V and J ends lost 0 bases and 4 bases respectively, with 21 bases between them. This chain's CDR3 is CASSLAISGRHAPDTQYF. CDR3 in DNA: TGTGCCAGCAGCTTGGCCATTTCGGGTCGTCACGCCCCAGATACGCAGTATTTT.

The V gene is TRBV19, the J gene TRBJ2-3, with a tentative D call TRBD2 (6 bases). Germline V lookup: CDR1 LNHDA, CDR2 SQIVND (reference sequence). The V end was cut by 11 bases, the J end by 2 bases, with 14 bases between. This CDR3 region has 13 residues. As DNA, the CDR3 is TGTGCCTCCATCAGCGGGCACACAGATACGCAGTATTTT. As protein: CASISGHTDTQYF. Variable domain in full (rest from reference TRBV19 and TRBJ2-3): DGGITQSPKYLFRKEGQNVTLSCEQNLNHDAMYWYRQDPGQGLRLIYYSQIVNDFQKGDIAEGYSVSREKKESFPLTVTSAQKNPTAFYLCASISGHTDTQYFGPGTRLTVL.

This clonotype was counted at least ten times. The rearrangement joins TRBV5-1 to TRBJ2-1; 11 nucleotides match TRBD2. Germline values: CDR1 SGHRS, CDR2 YFSETQ. V trimming: 0 bases; J trimming: 8 bases; junction bases outside the gene matches: 16. This CDR3 comprises 19 residues. The CDR3 DNA is TGCGCCAGCAGCTTGGGACTAGCGGGACTTCGGGGGGGAAGTTATGAGCAGTTCTTC. It encodes CASSLGLAGLRGGSYEQFF.